A single sample is the source of the 19 T cell receptor beta chains below, sequenced in a study of shared clonotypes between healthy human individuals. Profiling relied on immunoSEQ multiplex PCR, and the TCRdb table lists in-frame clones only, not all of them. The sample has roughly 1,100,000 clones, roughly 80% seen once. Sequencing was carried out using memory CD4+ T cells sorted from blood. Subset defined: CD45RA-negative fraction. The source is a man younger than 35 in good health.

This chain connects TRBV7-2 to TRBJ2-5; D is unclear. Deletions cut 1 base from V and 5 bases from J, with 8 bases between. The CDR3 contains 13 residues. From germline, CDR1 is SGHTA and CDR2 FQGNSA. The CDR3 here is CASSLVSAETQYF. The CDR3 DNA reads TGTGCCAGCAGCTTAGTATCTGCGGAGACCCAGTACTTC.

V is TRBV5-4 and J is TRBJ2-5, with D maybe TRBD1 (6 bases). The germline V gene has CDR1 SGHNT and CDR2 YYREEE (reference sequence). Trimming stripped 6 bases from V and 2 bases from J, with 14 bases between. CDR3 length: 14 residues. CDR3: CASTRGQGQETQYF. The DNA for the CDR3 is TGTGCCAGCACCCGCGGGCAGGGGCAAGAGACCCAGTACTTC.

This clone was picked up one time. The chain uses TRBV7-9 and TRBJ2-7; perhaps TRBD2 as D (6 bases). Germline CDR1 reads SEHNR; CDR2 reads FQNEAQ (reference sequence). V lost 4 bases and J 6 bases, leaving 19 bases between the germline ends. The CDR3 covers 15 residues. This CDR3 reads CASSSVGPSATEQYF. The CDR3 DNA reads as TGTGCCAGCAGCTCCGTTGGGCCTAGCGCGACCGAGCAGTACTTC.

In this sample, this clone turned up many times. The chain links TRBV6-1 to TRBJ1-2; a possible D gene is TRBD1 (5 bases). CDR1 and CDR2 (germline): MNHNS, SASEGT. V was clipped by 4 bases and J by 4 bases, with 16 bases between them. This CDR3 spans 15 amino acids. The CDR3 region is CASSVGQGLSYGYTF. The CDR3 coding sequence is TGTGCCAGCAGTGTGGGCCAGGGCCTTTCCTATGGCTACACCTTC.

Comment on this clone: The same CDR3 is also encoded by other DNA sequences in this sample. The genes are TRBV5-4 and TRBJ2-5, with D perhaps matching TRBD1 or TRBD2 (5 bases each). V dropped 0 bases and J dropped 5 bases, with 8 bases sitting between them. This CDR3 spans 13 amino acids. Germline values: CDR1 SGHNT, CDR2 YYREEE (reference sequence). The DNA for the CDR3 is TGTGCCAGCAGCTTGGTGGGGGAGGAGACCCAGTACTTC. This sequence encodes CASSLVGEETQYF.

Ten or more counts support this clone. The genes are TRBV5-1 and TRBJ2-2; 13 nucleotides match TRBD2. CDR3 length equals 19 residues. The V and J ends lost 5 bases and 0 bases, in that order; junction bases with no gene match: 10. Per the germline V gene, CDR1 is SGHRS and CDR2 is YFSETQ. CDR3 coding DNA: TGCGCCAGCAGTAGGTCGGGACTAGCGGGGACCTCGAACACCGGGGAGCTGTTTTTT. Its protein is CASSRSGLAGTSNTGELFF.

The chain carries TRBV7-8 and TRBJ1-5; D not resolved. CDR3 length equals 12 residues. V lost 1 base and J 11 bases, leaving 9 bases between the germline ends. Germline CDR1 is SGHVS and CDR2 is FQNEAQ. The CDR3 DNA is TGTGCCAGCAGCTTAGAATTCCAGACCCAGCATTTT. Its protein product is CASSLEFQTQHF.

The chain carries TRBV6-9 and TRBJ2-1; D remains unclear. The CDR3 loop spans 13 amino acids. Germline lookup yields CDR1 MNHGY and CDR2 SVAAGI. As DNA, the CDR3 is TGTGGCCGAGGCGGAGAGTCCTACAATGAGCAGTTCTTC. Protein product: CGRGGESYNEQFF.

This chain links TRBV5-6 with TRBJ2-7; 7 bases fit TRBD2. V lost 6 bases to trimming and J lost 2 bases; unmatched junction nucleotides: 2. Germline CDR1 SGHDT, CDR2 YYEEEE. The CDR3 extends over 12 amino acids. The CDR3 reads CASMAGAYEQYF. CDR3 nucleotides: TGTGCCAGCATGGCGGGGGCCTACGAGCAGTACTTC.

This clone has only a few counts. The rearrangement joins TRBV5-1 to TRBJ2-7; 9 bases map to TRBD1. The J segment lost 3 bases and the V segment lost 0 bases, leaving 7 bases of the junction unmatched. This CDR3 is built from 16 residues. Germline CDR1 SGHRS, CDR2 YFSETQ. CDR3: CASSLDWGQGLYEQYF. CDR3 bases: TGCGCCAGCAGCTTGGATTGGGGACAGGGCCTCTACGAGCAGTACTTC.

In the case of this clone: A clone one base away is much larger, so this may be a read error. V is TRBV16 and J is TRBJ2-3; D gene ambiguous. V was shortened by 6 bases and J by 0 bases, with 4 bases between the two germline ends. The CDR3 runs to 12 residues. The germline V gene has CDR1 KGHSY and CDR2 FQNENV. The CDR3 region is CASSTSTDTQYF. The CDR3 region has the DNA TGTGCCAGCAGTACTAGCACAGATACGCAGTATTTT. Using reference TRBV16 and TRBJ2-3 for the parts outside the CDR3, the full variable domain is GEEVAQTPKHLVRGEGQKAKLYCAPIKGHSYVFWYQQVLKNEFKFLISFQNENVFDETGMPKERFSAKCLPNSPCSLEIQATKLEDSAVYFCASSTSTDTQYFGPGTRLTVL.

The gene calls are TRBV6-5 and TRBJ1-2; 7 bases fit TRBD1. The ends lost 7 bases at V and 4 bases at J; junction bases unmatched: 6. This CDR3 spans 13 amino acids. Germline CDR1 is MNHEY and CDR2 is SVGAGI. CDR3 residues: CASTSPGGYGYTF. As DNA, the CDR3 is TGTGCCAGCACCTCCCCAGGGGGCTATGGCTACACCTTC.

The chain is built from TRBV29-1 and TRBJ1-1, with D hard to call. Germline loops: CDR1 SQVTM, CDR2 ANQGSEA. The V end was cut by 7 bases, the J end by 4 bases, with 13 bases between. CDR3 length equals 12 residues. CDR3 loop: CSGTVTRTEAFF. In DNA, the CDR3 is TGCAGCGGCACGGTAACTCGCACTGAAGCTTTCTTT.

This rearrangement joins TRBV4-1 to TRBJ2-1; D possibly matches TRBD1 or TRBD2 (5 bases each). Germline CDR1 is MGHRA and CDR2 is YSYEKL. The CDR3 length is 14 residues. V shed 0 bases and J shed 5 bases, with 8 bases lying between them. For the CDR3, the DNA is TGCGCCAGCAGCCAAGAGGGACCGAACAATGAGCAGTTCTTC. It encodes CASSQEGPNNEQFF.

On this clone itself: This specimen includes other DNA sequences encoding the same CDR3. The chain carries TRBV5-4 and TRBJ2-5, with 9 bases identical to TRBD1. Germline V lookup: CDR1 SGHNT, CDR2 YYREEE (reference sequence). Unmatched junction bases numbered 5, after V lost 0 bases and J lost 5 bases. There are 15 residues in the CDR3. CDR3: CASSLGGQGSETQYF. In DNA, the CDR3 is TGTGCCAGCAGCTTGGGAGGACAGGGGTCGGAGACCCAGTACTTC.

V is TRBV27 and J is TRBJ2-3, with D perhaps matching TRBD2 (5 bases). V was clipped by 0 bases and J by 0 bases, with 13 bases between them. Germline CDR1 and CDR2: MNHEY and SMNVEV (reference sequence). CDR3 length: 17 residues. The CDR3 DNA follows: TGTGCCAGCAGTTTATCGAAGAGGGAGACTAGCACAGATACGCAGTATTTT. Protein: CASSLSKRETSTDTQYF.

This clone was seen a single time. This CDR3 is also generated by other DNA sequences in the sample. This chain links TRBV4-3 with TRBJ2-7; D gene unclear. V was clipped by 0 bases and J by 0 bases, with 6 bases between them. The CDR3 is made up of 14 amino acids. The germline V gene has CDR1 LGHNA and CDR2 YSLEER. The CDR3 region is CASSQDLTSYEQYF. The CDR3 DNA is TGCGCCAGCAGCCAAGATTTAACCTCCTACGAGCAGTACTTC.

Only one count was recorded for this clone. The chain carries TRBV27 and TRBJ1-2; D not resolved. Germline CDR1 and CDR2: MNHEY and SMNVEV (reference sequence). The CDR3 totals 16 residues. V shed 5 bases and J shed 1 base, with 17 bases lying between them. The CDR3, as DNA: TGTGCCAGCAGTCCCTATACAGAAGTTCTTAACTATGGCTACACCTTC. Its protein product is CASSPYTEVLNYGYTF.

This chain joins TRBV18 and TRBJ2-1; 7 nucleotides line up with TRBD2. Germline values: CDR1 KGHSH, CDR2 LQKENI. The CDR3 is made up of 18 amino acids. V was clipped by 2 bases and J by 4 bases; unmatched bases: 14. The CDR3 loop is CASSPRSGAGATYNEQFF. CDR3 nucleotides: TGTGCCAGCTCACCAAGATCGGGTGCGGGAGCAACGTACAATGAGCAGTTCTTC.